Listed below are T cell receptor beta chains from one sample, sequenced in a study of PD-L1 blockade in urothelial cancer. Only in-frame clones appear in the TCRdb table, and some are missing; sequencing was by immunoSEQ multiplex PCR. Of about 87,000 clones listed, 70% to 90% are singletons. Specimen: PBMCs, collected around atezolizumab (anti-PD-L1) treatment. Receptor source: a woman of 80 years or more with urothelial cancer. CDR3s leave out the opening cysteine and the closing phenylalanine or tryptophan.

j_call | v_call | cdr3_aa
TRBJ2-2 | TRBV10-1 | ASTASGVNTGELF
TRBJ1-5 | TRBV5-4 | ASSIQGVSQPQH
TRBJ1-5 | TRBV10-2 | ASRSTGGSQPQH
TRBJ2-1 | TRBV5-1 | ASSLRSSGRASEQF
TRBJ1-4 | TRBV19 | ASSPRQGVRNEKLF
TRBJ2-7 | TRBV9 | ASRTGENMGEQY
TRBJ1-1 | TRBV28 | ASRSPDSTEAF
TRBJ2-1 | TRBV5-4 | ASSPSGTTYNEQF
TRBJ2-1 | TRBV7-9 | ASSPGLAGDNEQF
TRBJ2-1 | TRBV9 | ASSVDYEQF
TRBJ2-3 | TRBV2 | ASSAGLAGDITDTQY
TRBJ1-5 | TRBV16 | ASSQFQQINSNQPQH
TRBJ2-7 | TRBV5-1 | ASIPDTGQGASYEQY
TRBJ1-1 | TRBV5-8 | ASSLKGTVNTEAF
TRBJ1-5 | TRBV28 | ASVPGAGGNQPQH
TRBJ1-2 | TRBV28 | ASSPDRNANYGYT
TRBJ1-1 | TRBV5-1 | ASRTTAMNTEAF
TRBJ1-1 | TRBV6-5 | ASSSKVPRGDTEAF